This TCR beta chain came from a study of T cells in localized non-small cell lung cancer. General study points: Higher adjacent-lung clonality was associated with shorter survival. Heterogeneity stays possible, as sequencing covered only one tumor region. The highest T cell clonality was in uninvolved adjacent lung, above tumor. Paired adjacent lung recovered a median roughly 60 of the top 100 tumor clones.

Comment on this clone: Its specificity is unknown. Other DNA variants within this sample encode the same CDR3.

The germline V gene has CDR1 KGHSH and CDR2 LQKENI. The CDR3 totals 12 residues. V was shortened by 2 bases and J by 4 bases, with 5 bases between the two germline ends. The table came from immunoSEQ multiplex PCR; TCRdb's copy has only in-frame clones and leaves some out. The table includes roughly 61,000 clones, roughly 76% detected once. The TCR sequence derives from a man aged 35 to 69 with stage II lung adenocarcinoma. The chain combines TRBV18 with TRBJ2-5; D is unresolved. The sample consisted of PBMCs, taken before any cancer treatment. CDR3 nucleotides: TGTGCCAGCTCACCATTGGGAGAGACCCAGTACTTC. Translating it yields CASSPLGETQYF.